These 22 T cell receptor beta chains were all obtained from the same sample, sequenced in a study of shared clonotypes between healthy human individuals. Generated by immunoSEQ multiplex PCR, the TCRdb table keeps only in-frame clones and is missing some. The repertoire holds about half a million clones, 81% seen once, with approximately 12% in the top ten. Sequencing was done on a sample of PBMCs. Source of these receptors: a woman aged 35 to 49 in good health. Some clones in this sample may be carry-over from other donors' samples.

As for this clone: A far more abundant clone sits one base away, making this likely a read error. Other DNA sequences from this sample encode an identical CDR3 as well. The gene calls are TRBV7-9 and TRBJ2-7; a weak D match, TRBD1 (5 bases). CDR1 SEHNR and CDR2 FQNEAQ come from the germline V gene (reference sequence). The CDR3 loop spans 13 amino acids. CDR3 loop: CASSSRTPYEQYF. The CDR3 DNA is TGTGCCAGCAGCTCCAGGACACCCTACGAACAGTACTTC.

This clone was picked up a small number of times. The rearrangement joins TRBV10-2 to TRBJ2-3; D is undetermined. The CDR3 loop spans 15 amino acids. The ends were cut back, 6 bases at V and 4 bases at J, with 17 bases in the middle. Per germline, CDR1 WSHSY and CDR2 SAAADI. The CDR3, as DNA: TGCGCCAGCAGGTCAGGTGGTGGTGGGGCAGATACGCAGTATTTT. Its protein is CASRSGGGGADTQYF.

The rearrangement links TRBV6-4 to TRBJ2-3; TRBD2 aligns across 7 bases. Germline values: CDR1 MRHNA, CDR2 SNTAGT. The CDR3 consists of 14 residues. V was clipped by 7 bases and J by 5 bases; unmatched bases: 9. The chain's CDR3 is CASKFWEGLDTQYF. The CDR3 nucleotides read TGTGCCAGCAAATTTTGGGAGGGGTTAGATACGCAGTATTTT.

The V call is TRBV7-2, the J call TRBJ1-1; 9 bases line up with TRBD1. The CDR3 contains 15 residues. Germline V CDR1 and CDR2: SGHTA, FQGNSA. Germline trimming cut 1 base from V and 6 bases from J; bases unmatched to any gene: 6. The CDR3 sequence: CASSLGQGVFPEAFF. The DNA for the CDR3 is TGTGCCAGCAGCTTAGGACAGGGGGTATTTCCTGAAGCTTTCTTT.

This clone has a single count. The V and J genes are TRBV28 and TRBJ1-5; D is undetermined. V lost 0 bases and J lost 0, with 12 bases in between. This CDR3 spans 17 amino acids. Per germline, CDR1 MDHEN and CDR2 SYDVKM. CDR3 DNA sequence: TGTGCCAGCAGTTTATGGAGCGTCAGTAATAGCAATCAGCCCCAGCATTTT. Amino acid sequence: CASSLWSVSNSNQPQHF.

The rearrangement joins TRBV28 to TRBJ1-2; TRBD1 matches at 7 bases. CDR3 length: 14 residues. The V and J ends lost 2 bases and 8 bases, in that order; junction bases with no gene match: 8. Germline CDR1 and CDR2: MDHEN and SYDVKM. CDR3 nucleotides: TGTGCCAGCAGTTTAAGTGGAGGGGGCGTAGGCTACACCTTC. It codes for CASSLSGGGVGYTF.

In this sample, this clone turned up a few times. Only one base separates this from a far larger clonotype, so it likely reflects a read error. The gene calls are TRBV29-1 and TRBJ2-5, with a tentative D call TRBD2 (5 bases). Germline V gives CDR1 SQVTM, CDR2 ANQGSEA. The CDR3 sequence is 13 residues long. The CDR3 nucleotides read TGCAGCGTTGAAGTAGCGACACAAGATACCCAGTACTTC. This translates into CSVEVATQDTQYF.

A word on this clone: A far larger clone is only one base removed, so a read error is likely. J is TRBJ2-7 and V is TRBV7-2; 8 bases agree with TRBD1. The CDR3 covers 16 residues. From germline, CDR1 is SGHTA and CDR2 FQGNSA. In DNA, the CDR3 is TGTGCCAACAGCTTAGAGATCGGACAGGGCTCCTACGAGCAGTACTTC. This codes for CANSLEIGQGSYEQYF.

Details on this clone: This specimen includes other DNA sequences encoding the same CDR3. The DNA for the CDR3 is TGTGCCTGTAGCGGTACTCGAGGGGAGACCCAGTACTTC. Its translation: CACSGTRGETQYF. V usage is TRBV30 and J usage is TRBJ2-5, with D maybe TRBD2 (6 bases). This CDR3 has 13 residues. Germline lookup yields CDR1 GTSNPN and CDR2 SVGIG (reference sequence). V was pared by 6 bases and J by 5 bases, with 16 bases between.

V gene TRBV28 combines with J gene TRBJ2-7; D unresolved. The CDR3 covers 10 residues. CDR1 MDHEN and CDR2 SYDVKM come from the germline V gene. V lost 6 bases and J 9 bases, leaving 9 bases between the germline ends. CDR3 in amino acids: CASSTLGQYF. The CDR3 bases are TGTGCCAGCAGCACCCTGGGGCAGTACTTC.

A note on this clone: The junction shows a germline mismatch at one end, possibly a read error. The rearrangement uses TRBV5-4 and TRBJ1-1, with a possible D match to TRBD1 (6 bases). CDR1 is SGHNT and CDR2 is YYREEE in the germline V gene (reference sequence). The CDR3 is made up of 15 amino acids. The CDR3 spells CAGRLRAQGGTEAFF. For the CDR3, the DNA is TGTGCCGGCAGGCTACGGGCACAGGGAGGCACTGAAGCTTTCTTT.

This sequence joins TRBV27 and TRBJ2-1, with D perhaps given as TRBD1 or TRBD2 (5 bases each). The germline V gene encodes CDR1 MNHEY and CDR2 SMNVEV (reference sequence). The V end lost 1 base, the J end lost 9 bases, and 16 bases lay between the germline ends. This CDR3 is 15 amino acids long. In DNA form, the CDR3 reads TGTGCCAGCAGTTTATTTAGGGTCTTGAGGGGTGAGCAGTTCTTC. Translation: CASSLFRVLRGEQFF.

The chain carries TRBV6-6 and TRBJ1-1; 9 bases are a match to TRBD1. The CDR3 spans 12 residues. Germline CDR1 MNHNY, CDR2 SVGAGI (reference sequence). The ends lost 6 bases at V and 11 bases at J; junction bases unmatched: 7. This CDR3 is CASSEYRGLAFF. The CDR3 region has the DNA TGTGCCAGCAGCGAGTACAGGGGGCTGGCTTTCTTT.

This clone was recorded at least ten times. The chain combines TRBV9 with TRBJ1-3, with D perhaps matching TRBD1 (5 bases). V was trimmed by 3 bases and J by 0 bases, leaving 16 bases between them. Germline loops: CDR1 SGDLS, CDR2 YYNGEE. The length of the CDR3 is 17 residues. Here the CDR3 DNA reads TGTGCCAGCAGCGCCTGGTTTGCGGGGCTCTCTGGAAACACCATATATTTT. This codes for CASSAWFAGLSGNTIYF.

Note on this clone: The sample has other DNA sequences that encode this CDR3 too. The chain is built from TRBV7-3 and TRBJ1-1, with D hard to call. Germline CDR1 is SGHTA and CDR2 is FQGTGA. V was trimmed by 3 bases and J by 1 base, leaving 6 bases between them. This CDR3 is 13 amino acids long. Here the CDR3 reads CASSFTENTEAFF. The CDR3 DNA sequence: TGTGCCAGCAGCTTCACAGAGAACACTGAAGCTTTCTTT.

This clone was found many times. Additional DNA sequences in this sample encode the identical CDR3. J is TRBJ2-2 and V is TRBV7-2, with 15 bases aligning to TRBD2. Losses at the gene ends were 3 bases for V and 5 bases for J; bases not matched to a gene: 4. The CDR3 length is 17 residues. Germline-derived CDR1 and CDR2 are SGHTA and FQGNSA. CDR3 sequence: CASSLGLAGGSTGELFF. In DNA form, the CDR3 reads TGTGCCAGCAGCTTGGGACTAGCGGGAGGATCGACCGGGGAGCTGTTTTTT.

This clone was seen only once. This chain joins TRBV7-9 and TRBJ2-7; D not resolved. Germline V gene sequence: CDR1 SEHNR, CDR2 FQNEAQ (reference sequence). V was shortened by 4 bases and J by 2 bases, with 15 bases between the two germline ends. This CDR3 is 15 amino acids long. The CDR3: CASSSPWVGTYEQYF. In DNA form, the CDR3 reads TGTGCCAGCAGCTCCCCTTGGGTAGGAACCTACGAGCAGTACTTC.

The chain links TRBV5-1 to TRBJ2-7; TRBD2 matches 13 bases. The junction had 6 bases not matched to a gene; V was cut back by 4 bases and J by 5 bases. The CDR3 runs to 15 residues. Germline assignment: CDR1 SGHRS and CDR2 YFSETQ. The CDR3 here is CASSDGLAGAHEQYF. The CDR3 bases are TGCGCCAGCAGCGACGGACTAGCGGGAGCCCACGAGCAGTACTTC.

In this sample, this clone turned up a few times. A far larger clone is just one base off, so this is likely a read error. Other DNA variants within this sample encode the same CDR3. This chain's CDR3 is CASSYSISTEAFF. CDR3 sequence (DNA): TGTGCTAGCAGTTACTCTATCAGCACTGAAGCTTTCTTT. The chain has TRBV6-6 and TRBJ1-1; no clear D. Germline V gene sequence: CDR1 MNHNY, CDR2 SVGAGI (reference sequence). There are 13 residues in the CDR3.

The CDR3 loop is CASGWGLVSGELFF. The CDR3 coding sequence is TGTGCCAGCGGATGGGGTCTAGTCTCCGGGGAGCTGTTTTTT. The V gene is TRBV5-6, the J gene TRBJ2-2, with D uncertain. CDR1 and CDR2 (germline): SGHDT, YYEEEE. This CDR3 contains 14 residues. The V gene lost 7 bases and the J gene lost 6 bases, with 16 bases spanning the gap. Full variable domain (outside the CDR3, taken from reference TRBV5-6 and TRBJ2-2): DAGVTQSPTHLIKTRGQQVTLRCSPKSGHDTVSWYQQALGQGPQFIFQYYEEEERQRGNFPDRFSGHQFPNYSSELNVNALLLGDSALYLCASGWGLVSGELFFGEGSRLTVL.

The chain uses TRBV5-1 and TRBJ2-5; 10 bases map to TRBD2. The germline gives CDR1 SGHRS, CDR2 YFSETQ. The J segment lost 2 bases and the V segment lost 4 bases, leaving 8 bases of the junction unmatched. This CDR3 is 16 amino acids long. CDR3 DNA: TGCGCCAGCAGCCCTAGCGGGAGTAGAGTGCAAGAGACCCAGTACTTC. It encodes CASSPSGSRVQETQYF.

The V call is TRBV2, the J call TRBJ1-1; a possible D gene is TRBD1 (6 bases). Trimming removed 4 bases at V and 1 base at J, with 10 bases between. The CDR3 consists of 14 residues. CDR1 SNHLY and CDR2 FYNNEI come from the germline V gene. The CDR3 DNA follows: TGTGCCAGCAGTGTACAGGGCAGGAACACTGAAGCTTTCTTT. Translation: CASSVQGRNTEAFF. Combining the CDR3 with reference TRBV2 and TRBJ1-1 gives the whole variable domain EPEVTQTPSHQVTQMGQEVILRCVPISNHLYFYWYRQILGQKVEFLVSFYNNEISEKSEIFDDQFSVERPDGSNFTLKIRSTKLEDSAMYFCASSVQGRNTEAFFGQGTRLTVV.